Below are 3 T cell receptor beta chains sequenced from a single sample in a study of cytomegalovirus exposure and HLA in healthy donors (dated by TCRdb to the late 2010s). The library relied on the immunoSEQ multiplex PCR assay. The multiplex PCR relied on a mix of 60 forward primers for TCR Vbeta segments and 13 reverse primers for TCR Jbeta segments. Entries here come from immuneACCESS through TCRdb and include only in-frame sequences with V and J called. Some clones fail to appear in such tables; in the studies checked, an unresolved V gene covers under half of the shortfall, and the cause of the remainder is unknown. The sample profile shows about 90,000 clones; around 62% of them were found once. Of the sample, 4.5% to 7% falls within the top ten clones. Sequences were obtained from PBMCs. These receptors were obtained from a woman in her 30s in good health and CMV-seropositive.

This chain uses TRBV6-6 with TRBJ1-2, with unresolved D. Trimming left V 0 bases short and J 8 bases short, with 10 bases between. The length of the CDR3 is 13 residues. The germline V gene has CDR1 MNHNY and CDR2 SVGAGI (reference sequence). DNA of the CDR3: TGTGCCAGCAGTTACTCGCGGGGTAGGGGCTACACCTTC. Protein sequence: CASSYSRGRGYTF.

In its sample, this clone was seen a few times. CDR3 in amino acids: CASRGGQETQYF. The CDR3 nucleotides are TGTGCCAGTAGGGGGGGCCAAGAGACCCAGTACTTC. V usage is TRBV19 and J usage is TRBJ2-5; D is possibly TRBD2 (6 bases). Germline loops: CDR1 LNHDA, CDR2 SQIVND (reference sequence). This CDR3 has 12 residues. The V end lost 6 bases, the J end lost 1 base, and 6 bases lay between the germline ends.

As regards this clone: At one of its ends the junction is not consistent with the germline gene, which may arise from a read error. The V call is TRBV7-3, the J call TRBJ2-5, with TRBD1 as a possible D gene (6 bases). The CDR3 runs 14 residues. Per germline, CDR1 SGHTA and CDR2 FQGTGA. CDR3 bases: TGTGCCAGCAGTTTAAACAGGGTTGACGAGACCCAGTACTTC. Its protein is CASSLNRVDETQYF.